This record concerns one T cell receptor (beta chain) sequence. Repertoires were generated with immunoSEQ multiplex PCR, while TCRdb's copy carries only in-frame clones and drops some. The sample has under 25,000 clones, around four fifths seen once. These data belong to a study of chemoradiotherapy in HPV16-positive cancers. The CDR3 loop spans 13 amino acids. Germline V lookup: CDR1 SSHAT, CDR2 FNYEAQ (reference sequence). V shed 5 bases and J shed 6 bases, with 13 bases lying between them. The clonotype was recovered from a human donor with HPV-associated anogenital cancer. The sequencing used blood, collected from a patient who underwent chemoradiotherapy. The V gene is TRBV7-7, the J gene TRBJ1-2; D gene ambiguous. The DNA for the CDR3 is TGTGCCAGCAGCACATTGGGAGGAAATGGCTACACCTTC. Translated: CASSTLGGNGYTF.